Below, 22 T cell receptor beta chains from the same sample are listed, as sequenced in a study of response to subunit inactivated influenza vaccine. TCRdb re-derived calls from the RT-PCR reads in MiXCR, one entry per CDR3 protein. The data show hundreds of thousands of distinct CDR3 sequences, approximately 15% seen once. The starting material was PBMCs from blood, obtained 11 to 12 days after vaccination. The source of these receptors is a man aged 50-59 years who received an inactivated influenza vaccine.

This clonotype was picked up many times. This chain links TRBV12-3 or TRBV12-4 with TRBJ1-2; TRBD1 matches 7 bases. V lost 5 bases, J lost 4 bases, and 4 bases stayed unmatched. This CDR3 is built from 13 residues. The CDR3 coding sequence is TGTGCCAGCAGTCCTGGGGACAGCTATGGCTACACCTTC. Protein: CASSPGDSYGYTF.

V usage is TRBV7-2 and J usage is TRBJ1-5; D not certain. The CDR3 runs to 15 residues. CDR1 is SGHTA and CDR2 is FQGNSA in the germline V gene. Trimming took 1 base from V and 4 from J, leaving 11 bases between them. The chain's CDR3 is CASSLVETSNQPQHF. CDR3 in DNA: TGTGCCAGCAGCTTAGTTGAGACTTCTAATCAGCCCCAGCATTTT. Drawing the rest from reference TRBV7-2 and TRBJ1-5, the complete variable domain is GAGVSQSPSNKVTEKGKDVELRCDPISGHTALYWYRQSLGQGLEFLIYFQGNSAPDKSGLPSDRFSAERTGGSVSTLTIQRTQQEDSAVYLCASSLVETSNQPQHFGDGTRLSIL.

This clonotype has a handful of counts. This may be a read error: a much more frequent sequence differs by one nucleotide. The V call is TRBV7-2, the J call TRBJ1-1; the match to TRBD1 covers 8 bases. Germline lookup yields CDR1 SGHTA and CDR2 FQGNSA. This CDR3 spans 14 amino acids. Trimming cost V 1 base and J 5 bases; bases outside gene matches: 3. DNA of the CDR3: TGTGCCAGCAGCTTAGGGACAGGGAGAACTGAAGCTTTCTTT. This codes for CASSLGTGRTEAFF.

The gene calls are TRBV15 and TRBJ1-6, with TRBD1 matching over 7 bases. From germline, CDR1 is LNHNV and CDR2 YYDKDF (reference sequence). The CDR3 runs 15 residues. V lost 2 bases to trimming and J lost 10 bases; unmatched junction nucleotides: 8. CDR3 coding DNA: TGTGCCACCAGCAGAAAGACAGGGACCGAGTCACCCCTCCACTTT. Translation gives CATSRKTGTESPLHF. The entire variable domain, with the rest obtained from reference TRBV15 and TRBJ1-6, is as follows: DAMVIQNPRYQVTQFGKPVTLSCSQTLNHNVMYWYQQKSSQAPKLLFHYYDKDFNNEADTPDNFQSRRPNTSFCFLDIRSPGLGDTAMYLCATSRKTGTESPLHFGNGTRLTVT.

This clonotype showed up just a few times. The chain has TRBV25-1 and TRBJ1-2; D is uncertain. This CDR3 is 14 amino acids long. Trimming pared 3 bases from V and 8 bases from J, leaving 16 bases between. Germline V CDR1 and CDR2: MGHDK, SYGVNS. The CDR3 region has the DNA TGTGCCAGCAGTGATTCGGGCACACGCGCGGGCTACACCTTC. It is translated as CASSDSGTRAGYTF.

This clonotype was counted between two and nine times. The chain carries TRBV10-3 and TRBJ2-1; TRBD2 matches at 9 bases. V trimming: 10 bases; J trimming: 8 bases; junction bases outside the gene matches: 6. Germline V CDR1 and CDR2: ENHRY, SYGVKD. The CDR3 is made up of 12 amino acids. CDR3 region: CATQREVDEQFF. The CDR3 region has the DNA TGTGCCACCCAGCGGGAGGTGGATGAGCAGTTCTTC.

The CDR3 loop reads CASSPPVSSGQSSYEQYF. The CDR3 coding sequence is TGTGCCAGCTCACCACCGGTGAGTTCTGGACAGAGCTCCTACGAGCAGTACTTC. This chain links TRBV18 with TRBJ2-7; possible D gene TRBD1, 6 bases. The germline V gene has CDR1 KGHSH and CDR2 LQKENI. Trimming removed 0 bases from V and 0 bases from J, with 18 bases in between. There are 18 residues in the CDR3.

The sample holds a few counts of this clonotype. The chain employs TRBV6-5 and TRBJ2-3; 8 nucleotides match TRBD2. The CDR3 is made up of 16 amino acids. V shed 0 bases, J shed 4 bases, and the junction held 6 bases outside the gene matches. CDR1 MNHEY and CDR2 SVGAGI come from the germline V gene. The CDR3 protein is CASSYSGGRSADTQYF. CDR3 in DNA: TGTGCCAGCAGTTACTCGGGCGGGAGGAGTGCAGATACGCAGTATTTT.

This clonotype was recorded a few times. The gene calls are TRBV4-1 and TRBJ2-7, with D tentatively TRBD1 or TRBD2 (6 bases each). Germline loops: CDR1 MGHRA, CDR2 YSYEKL. Trimming removed 0 bases from V and 7 bases from J, with 22 bases in between. This CDR3 spans 17 amino acids. CDR3 amino acids: CASSQDGALGGLREQYF. As DNA, the CDR3 is TGCGCCAGCAGCCAAGATGGTGCCCTAGGGGGGCTACGGGAGCAGTACTTC.

The chain has TRBV2 and TRBJ2-1; D remains ambiguous. Between the trimmed V and J ends, which lost 2 bases and 0 bases, there was a span of 11 bases. CDR1 and CDR2 (germline): SNHLY, FYNNEI. The length of the CDR3 is 16 residues. The CDR3, as DNA: TGTGCCAGCAGTGAAAGACACCTTAGCTCCTACAATGAGCAGTTCTTC. Protein: CASSERHLSSYNEQFF.

This clonotype was picked up a small number of times. This rearrangement joins TRBV5-1 to TRBJ2-7; TRBD1 agrees at 10 bases. Germline assignment: CDR1 SGHRS and CDR2 YFSETQ. This CDR3 is built from 14 residues. Germline trimming cut 4 bases from V and 3 bases from J; bases unmatched to any gene: 4. As DNA, the CDR3 is TGCGCCAGCAGCGGCGGGACAGGGGACTACGAGCAGTACTTC. Its protein is CASSGGTGDYEQYF.

This clonotype was counted at least ten times. The chain carries TRBV5-1 and TRBJ2-5, with 7 bases fitting TRBD2. This CDR3 has 17 residues. The germline gives CDR1 SGHRS, CDR2 YFSETQ. V shed 0 bases, J shed 2 bases, and the junction held 10 bases outside the gene matches. This CDR3 is CASSLGTSGDGQETQYF. The CDR3 bases are TGCGCCAGCAGCTTGGGAACGAGCGGGGATGGGCAAGAGACCCAGTACTTC.

This chain joins TRBV7-9 and TRBJ1-1; D is undetermined. The germline CDR1 and CDR2 sequences are SEHNR and FQNEAQ (reference sequence). The CDR3 runs 12 residues. Deletions cut 5 bases from V and 11 bases from J, with 15 bases between. The CDR3 nucleotides are TGTGCCAGCAGCCCAAATCCCGATAGGGCTTTCTTT. It codes for CASSPNPDRAFF.

This clonotype occurred a few times. The chain employs TRBV7-2 and TRBJ2-2; D is possibly TRBD1 or TRBD2 (5 bases each). Looked up from germline, CDR1 is SGHTA and CDR2 is FQGNSA. V shed 3 bases and J shed 5 bases, with 13 bases lying between them. The CDR3 is 15 amino acids. The CDR3 loop is CASSLGPAETGELFF. The DNA for the CDR3 is TGTGCCAGCAGCTTGGGACCCGCGGAGACCGGGGAGCTGTTTTTT.

The rearrangement joins TRBV20-1 to TRBJ2-1; D is unresolved. The germline V gene has CDR1 DFQATT and CDR2 SNEGSKA (reference sequence). The CDR3 spans 15 residues. Trimming left V 1 base short and J 0 bases short, with 10 bases between. CDR3 nucleotides: TGCAGTGCTAGAGTCGACATACTCTCCTACAATGAGCAGTTCTTC. This codes for CSARVDILSYNEQFF.

On this clonotype itself: A much larger clone differs from this one at a single base, so this may be a read error. This sequence joins TRBV5-1 and TRBJ1-2; a possible D gene is TRBD1 (5 bases). CDR1 and CDR2 from the germline V gene are SGHRS and YFSETQ. This CDR3 has 13 residues. CDR3 in amino acids: CASSPGLNYGSTF. The CDR3 bases are TGCGCCAGCAGCCCGGGACTGAACTATGGCTCCACCTTC.

The CDR3 loop reads CASSKGVPWTHAAGNTEAFF. DNA for the CDR3: TGTGCCAGCAGCAAGGGGGTCCCTTGGACACATGCTGCGGGGAACACTGAAGCTTTCTTT. The chain has TRBV3-1 and TRBJ1-1, with D possibly TRBD1 on 6 matching bases. CDR3 size: 20 residues. The germline gives CDR1 LGHDT, CDR2 YNNKEL (reference sequence). Trimming took 5 bases from V and 1 from J, leaving 29 bases between them.

This clonotype was recorded many times. The gene calls are TRBV12-3 or TRBV12-4 and TRBJ2-1, with 7 bases aligning to TRBD1. The CDR3 is made up of 14 amino acids. The V gene end was trimmed by 2 bases and the J gene end by 7 bases; junction bases not matched to a gene: 5. CDR3 sequence (DNA): TGTGCCAGCAGTTTATCTCAGACAGGGAATGAGCAGTTCTTC. Protein: CASSLSQTGNEQFF.

J is TRBJ1-1 and V is TRBV24-1; no reliable D call. CDR3 length: 12 amino acids. Germline-derived CDR1 and CDR2 are KGHDR and SFDVKD. Trimming pared 2 bases from V and 1 base from J, leaving 1 base between. As DNA, the CDR3 is TGTGCCACCAGTGATTCGAACACTGAAGCTTTCTTT. Translating gives CATSDSNTEAFF.

In this sample, this clonotype turned up many times. This chain uses TRBV29-1 with TRBJ2-5, with D maybe TRBD1 (5 bases). The V and J ends lost 6 bases and 5 bases respectively, with 13 bases between them. Germline loops: CDR1 SQVTM, CDR2 ANQGSEA. The CDR3 covers 12 residues. CDR3 nucleotide sequence: TGCAGCGTACAAAAAGGGGTGGAGACCCAGTACTTC. Residues: CSVQKGVETQYF.

CDR3 DNA sequence: TGTGCCACCAGCACCTGGGACAGGGCGAGGTACCAAGAGACCCAGTACTTC. Its translation is CATSTWDRARYQETQYF. J is TRBJ2-5 and V is TRBV15; 9 bases align to TRBD1. The CDR3 runs to 17 residues. Germline V gene sequence: CDR1 LNHNV, CDR2 YYDKDF (reference sequence). V lost 4 bases to trimming and J lost 0 bases; unmatched junction nucleotides: 9.

This clonotype appeared a few times. The chain couples TRBV7-2 to TRBJ2-5, with D uncertain. CDR3 length equals 12 residues. Germline V gives CDR1 SGHTA, CDR2 FQGNSA. V lost 5 bases, J lost 3 bases, and 7 bases lay in between. CDR3 residues: CASSQAKETQYF. CDR3 sequence (DNA): TGTGCCAGCAGCCAAGCGAAAGAGACCCAGTACTTC.